The 10 T cell receptor beta chains below all came from one sample that was sequenced in a study of cytomegalovirus exposure and HLA in healthy donors. Sequencing was performed with immunoSEQ multiplex PCR; in TCRdb, only in-frame clones are kept and a portion is missing. The sample consists of over 130,000 clones, around 84% of them appearing once. The material sequenced was PBMCs. These receptors all come from a man between 18 and 35 years old in good health and CMV-seropositive.

The chain has TRBV29-1 and TRBJ1-2; D is possibly TRBD1 (6 bases). The germline gives CDR1 SQVTM, CDR2 ANQGSEA. The CDR3 has 12 amino acids. The V gene lost 4 bases and the J gene lost 3 bases, with 9 bases spanning the gap. The CDR3 sequence is CSVVGAHYGYTF. Written as DNA, the CDR3 is TGCAGCGTTGTGGGGGCCCACTATGGCTACACCTTC.

This chain uses TRBV27 with TRBJ1-2, with unresolved D. The CDR3 extends over 14 amino acids. V lost 3 bases and J 7 bases, leaving 15 bases between the germline ends. From germline, CDR1 is MNHEY and CDR2 SMNVEV (reference sequence). The CDR3 DNA reads TGTGCCAGCAGTTTCGACCCCGGGGTGGGTGGCTACACCTTC. It encodes CASSFDPGVGGYTF.

V is TRBV6-1 and J is TRBJ1-1; TRBD1 matches at 8 bases. V dropped 6 bases and J dropped 0; count of bases not matched to a gene: 0. Germline CDR1 is MNHNS and CDR2 is SASEGT. The CDR3 runs 13 residues. The CDR3 DNA reads as TGTGCCAGCAGGGGACAGGTGAACACTGAAGCTTTCTTT. Amino acids: CASRGQVNTEAFF.

This clone was recorded once. The chain employs TRBV9 and TRBJ2-5; tentative D call: TRBD2 (6 bases). Germline V gives CDR1 SGDLS, CDR2 YYNGEE. V lost 3 bases to trimming and J lost 7 bases, with 16 bases between them. The CDR3 is 14 residues long. CDR3 amino acids: CASSETTPGGTQYF. The CDR3 bases are TGTGCCAGCAGCGAGACTACCCCCGGGGGGACCCAGTACTTC. The full variable domain, completed using reference TRBV9 and TRBJ2-5, is DSGVTQTPKHLITATGQRVTLRCSPRSGDLSVYWYQQSLDQGLQFLIQYYNGEERAKGNILERFSAQQFPDLHSELNLSSLELGDSALYFCASSETTPGGTQYFGPGTRLLVL.

The V gene is TRBV5-1, the J gene TRBJ2-7, with 10 bases that match TRBD2. CDR1 and CDR2 (germline): SGHRS, YFSETQ. This CDR3 has 16 residues. V trimming: 4 bases; J trimming: 0 bases; junction bases outside the gene matches: 7. The CDR3 reads CASSGRLAGSSYEQYF. The CDR3 DNA reads as TGCGCCAGCAGCGGCAGACTAGCGGGTAGCTCCTACGAGCAGTACTTC. The whole variable domain, filled in from reference TRBV5-1 and TRBJ2-7, reads KAGVTQTPRYLIKTRGQQVTLSCSPISGHRSVSWYQQTPGQGLQFLFEYFSETQRNKGNFPGRFSGRQFSNSRSEMNVSTLELGDSALYLCASSGRLAGSSYEQYFGPGTRLTVT.

This clone was seen once. This chain connects TRBV27 to TRBJ2-3; 9 nucleotides agree with TRBD2. The germline V gene has CDR1 MNHEY and CDR2 SMNVEV (reference sequence). This CDR3 is 19 amino acids long. Germline trimming cut 10 bases from V and 4 bases from J; bases unmatched to any gene: 24. CDR3 protein: CATTLRASGDWAVADTQYF. The CDR3, as DNA: TGTGCCACCACATTGAGGGCTAGCGGGGATTGGGCGGTGGCAGATACGCAGTATTTT.

This clone was detected a few times. The chain joins TRBV28 to TRBJ2-7, with TRBD2 matching over 10 bases. J lost 3 bases, V lost 6 bases, and 5 bases had no gene match. The CDR3 contains 14 residues. Germline-derived CDR1 and CDR2 are MDHEN and SYDVKM. In DNA, the CDR3 is TGTGCCAGCAGGAGGACTAGCGGAGTCTACGAGCAGTACTTC. Encoded protein: CASRRTSGVYEQYF.

This clone was counted between two and nine times. This sequence joins TRBV6-5 and TRBJ1-6; tentative D call: TRBD1 (5 bases). V was trimmed by 6 bases and J by 10 bases, leaving 16 bases between them. This CDR3 spans 14 amino acids. Germline assignment: CDR1 MNHEY and CDR2 SVGAGI. The CDR3: CASRSGQGWSPLHF. CDR3 bases: TGTGCCAGCAGGTCAGGCCAGGGATGGTCACCCCTCCACTTT.

The chain couples TRBV18 to TRBJ2-7, with TRBD1 as a possible D gene (6 bases). The CDR3 has 12 residues. V gave up 4 bases and J gave up 4 bases, with 8 bases separating them. CDR1 is KGHSH, CDR2 LQKENI, per germline. CDR3 sequence (DNA): TGTGCCAGCTCACAAACAGGGTACGAGCAGTACTTC. Translation: CASSQTGYEQYF.

The gene calls are TRBV7-9 and TRBJ2-5, with 8 bases that match TRBD1. The ends lost 5 bases at V and 10 bases at J; junction bases unmatched: 15. The CDR3 covers 15 residues. The germline CDR1 and CDR2 sequences are SEHNR and FQNEAQ (reference sequence). CDR3 DNA: TGTGCCAGCAGCCGGACAGGGACCGTTAAGATAAGCCAGTACTTC. It yields the protein CASSRTGTVKISQYF.